A selection of T cell receptor beta chains follows, all from one sample in a study of post-analysis software for immune sequencing data. A single record per CDR3 protein comes from TCRdb applying MiXCR to the PCR reads. The sample carries 800,000 to 950,000 distinct CDR3 sequences, roughly 50% recorded once. Sequencing was performed on blood. Source of these receptors: a girl between 10 and 17 years old with multiple sclerosis. The CDR3 runs from the conserved cysteine through the conserved F or W. D genes are given only for firm matches. Size tells how often a clone was seen (once, few, many) or the class of an expanded clone, and some rows leave it out.

NA	TRBJ2-6	TRBV3-1	NA	CASSPWGDSGANVLTF	TGTGCCAGCAGCCCTTGGGGCGACTCTGGGGCCAACGTCCTGACTTTC
NA	TRBJ2-3	TRBV7-9	NA	CASSAAMQYF	TGTGCCAGCAGCGCGGCCATGCAGTATTTT
TRBD1	TRBJ1-2	TRBV18	NA	CASSDGTANTNYGYTF	TGTGCCAGCTCAGACGGGACAGCGAACACTAACTATGGCTACACCTTC
NA	TRBJ2-2	TRBV20-1	NA	CSARRGGGTGELFF	TGCAGTGCTAGACGGGGAGGGGGCACCGGGGAGCTGTTTTTT
TRBD2	TRBJ2-4	TRBV7-9	NA	CASSTGEGNIQYF	TGTGCCAGCAGCACCGGGGAGGGAAACATTCAGTACTTC
TRBD1	TRBJ2-2	TRBV12-3/TRBV12-4	NA	CASSPTGSESNTGELFF	TGTGCCAGCAGTCCGACAGGGAGCGAATCGAACACCGGGGAGCTGTTTTTT
NA	TRBJ2-3	TRBV4-1	NA	CASSQDTRGDSTDTQYF	TGCGCCAGCAGCCAAGATACGCGGGGTGACTCCACAGATACGCAGTATTTT
NA	TRBJ2-4	TRBV6-2/TRBV6-3	few	CASSQARSAVAKNIQYF	TGTGCCAGCAGTCAAGCTCGGTCGGCGGTAGCCAAAAACATTCAGTACTTC
NA	TRBJ2-7	TRBV18	NA	CASSPRPSGGQTYEQYF	TGTGCCAGCTCACCACGACCATCGGGGGGACAGACCTACGAGCAGTACTTC
TRBD1	TRBJ1-5	TRBV6-6	NA	CASSYSRQGSNQPQHF	TGTGCCAGCAGTTACAGTCGACAGGGGAGCAATCAGCCCCAGCATTTT
NA	TRBJ2-1	TRBV7-9	NA	CASTHRVGYNEQFF	TGTGCCAGCACCCATAGAGTGGGGTACAATGAGCAGTTCTTC
TRBD2	TRBJ2-7	TRBV20-1	NA	CSATIAGGILYEQYF	TGCAGTGCTACTATAGCGGGAGGCATCCTCTACGAGCAGTACTTC
TRBD2	TRBJ2-4	TRBV29-1	NA	CSAGRENIQYF	TGCAGCGCGGGGAGGGAAAACATTCAGTACTTC
NA	TRBJ2-1	TRBV29-1	NA	CSVEPLHTRNNEQFF	TGCAGCGTCGAACCACTACACACGCGAAACAATGAGCAGTTCTTC
TRBD2	TRBJ2-3	TRBV7-3	few	CASSGGLAGADTQYF	TGTGCCAGCAGCGGAGGACTAGCGGGGGCAGATACGCAGTATTTT
NA	TRBJ2-1	TRBV14	NA	CASSQEEYNEQFF	TGTGCCAGCAGCCAGGAGGAGTACAATGAGCAGTTCTTC
NA	TRBJ2-5	TRBV25-1	NA	CASSEPGPFLYNEQYF	TGTGCCAGCAGTGAACCGGGACCCTTCTTGTACAATGAACAGTACTTC
NA	TRBJ2-7	TRBV3-1	NA	CASSQVPRDYEQYF	TGTGCCAGCAGCCAAGTACCCCGAGACTACGAGCAGTACTTC
NA	TRBJ2-3	TRBV5-5	few	CASRSAGDTQYF	TGTGCCAGCAGGTCGGCGGGGGATACGCAGTATTTT
NA	TRBJ2-3	TRBV12-3/TRBV12-4	NA	CASSPGGVSTDTQYF	TGTGCCAGCAGTCCCGGGGGAGTGAGCACAGATACGCAGTATTTT
TRBD1	TRBJ1-2	TRBV27	NA	CASTHSGGDGYTF	TGTGCCAGCACCCACTCAGGGGGGGATGGCTACACCTTC
NA	TRBJ2-7	TRBV27	NA	CASSLTPGGDYEQYF	TGTGCCAGCAGTTTAACCCCAGGGGGGGACTACGAGCAGTACTTC
NA	TRBJ2-1	TRBV4-2	NA	CASSGWLGVYNEQFF	TGTGCCAGCAGTGGTTGGCTAGGGGTTTACAATGAGCAGTTCTTC
TRBD1	TRBJ1-2	TRBV15	NA	CATSTSSGQGFGYTF	TGTGCCACCAGCACCTCCTCGGGACAGGGGTTTGGCTACACCTTC
TRBD1	TRBJ1-6	TRBV5-1	NA	CASSFETGTASPLHF	TGCGCCAGCAGCTTTGAGACAGGGACCGCTTCACCCCTCCACTTT
NA	TRBJ2-3	TRBV5-5	NA	CTSSLFTGIADTQYF	TGTACCAGCAGCTTGTTTACAGGGATTGCAGATACGCAGTATTTT
TRBD2	TRBJ2-5	TRBV5-1	NA	CASRPGGYQETQYF	TGCGCCAGCAGACCGGGGGGGTACCAAGAGACCCAGTACTTC
NA	TRBJ2-3	TRBV29-1	NA	CSVEGLTEGPTDTQYF	TGCAGCGTTGAAGGACTTACTGAGGGGCCCACAGATACGCAGTATTTT
NA	TRBJ2-3	TRBV5-1	many	CASSDSTDTQYF	TGCGCCAGCAGCGACAGTACAGATACGCAGTATTTT
NA	TRBJ2-7	TRBV5-6	NA	CASRTWAGRYEQYF	TGTGCCAGCAGAACTTGGGCCGGCAGATACGAGCAGTACTTC
NA	TRBJ2-1	TRBV5-1	few	CASSLGTREQFF	TGCGCCAGCAGCTTGGGGACGAGAGAGCAGTTCTTC
NA	TRBJ2-1	TRBV12-3/TRBV12-4	NA	CASSPGFLRFF	TGTGCCAGCAGTCCGGGATTTCTGCGGTTCTTC
TRBD1	TRBJ2-5	TRBV12-5	NA	CASGHNRGMETQYF	TGTGCTAGTGGACACAACAGGGGAATGGAGACCCAGTACTTC
NA	TRBJ2-5	TRBV3-1	NA	CASSQEGQGRQETQYF	TGTGCCAGCAGCCAAGAGGGGCAGGGGCGACAAGAGACCCAGTACTTC
TRBD2	TRBJ2-3	TRBV7-6	few	CASSLRASGVTDTQYF	TGTGCCAGCAGCTTAAGGGCTAGCGGGGTAACAGATACGCAGTATTTT
TRBD2	TRBJ2-1	TRBV12-3/TRBV12-4	few	CASSLRRSGGPKSTYNEQFF	TGTGCCAGCAGTCTCCGGCGCAGCGGGGGGCCGAAATCGACCTACAATGAGCAGTTCTTC
NA	TRBJ2-7	TRBV10-3	NA	CAIGVTVGSYEQYF	TGTGCCATCGGGGTAACAGTGGGATCCTACGAGCAGTACTTC
NA	TRBJ2-7	TRBV9	NA	CASSVDKASYNEQYF	TGTGCCAGCAGCGTAGATAAGGCTTCCTACAATGAGCAGTACTTC
NA	TRBJ2-7	TRBV12-3/TRBV12-4	NA	CASSPWGVEQYF	TGTGCCAGCAGCCCCTGGGGGGTCGAGCAGTACTTC
NA	TRBJ1-2	TRBV4-1	NA	CASSQMNSHYGYTF	TGCGCCAGCAGCCAAATGAACAGTCACTATGGCTACACCTTC
NA	TRBJ2-5	TRBV2	NA	CASSESQGRETQYF	TGTGCCAGCAGTGAATCGCAGGGCAGGGAGACCCAGTACTTC
NA	TRBJ2-1	TRBV5-5	NA	CASSSLGQFF	TGTGCCAGCAGCTCACTAGGGCAGTTCTTC
NA	TRBJ2-3	TRBV20-1	once	CSATRTVSTDTQYF	TGCAGTGCTACGCGGACAGTAAGCACAGATACGCAGTATTTT
NA	TRBJ2-7	TRBV20-1	few	CSARDIKGYEQYF	TGCAGTGCTAGAGATATTAAGGGTTACGAGCAGTACTTC
NA	TRBJ2-2	TRBV6-5	NA	CASSPVSNTGELFF	TGTGCCAGCAGCCCCGTTTCGAACACCGGGGAGCTGTTTTTT
NA	TRBJ2-3	TRBV15	NA	CATTRNREGTDTQYF	TGTGCCACCACCAGGAACAGGGAAGGCACAGATACGCAGTATTTT
NA	TRBJ2-3	TRBV6-1	NA	CASTEWENTQYF	TGTGCCAGCACTGAATGGGAAAATACGCAGTATTTT
NA	TRBJ2-3	TRBV9	NA	CASSERPMGTDTQYF	TGTGCCAGCAGCGAGAGGCCGATGGGCACAGATACGCAGTATTTT
TRBD1	TRBJ2-5	TRBV5-1	NA	CASSPGQFGETQYF	TGCGCCAGCAGCCCGGGACAGTTCGGTGAGACCCAGTACTTC
TRBD1	TRBJ2-5	TRBV9	NA	CASSGGLTGDQETQYF	TGTGCCAGCAGCGGCGGATTAACAGGGGACCAAGAGACCCAGTACTTC
NA	TRBJ2-7	TRBV20-1	NA	CSASNLARDNEQYF	TGCAGTGCTAGTAACCTAGCGCGAGACAATGAGCAGTACTTC
NA	TRBJ1-4	TRBV6-5	NA	CASTPRRPNEKLFF	TGTGCCAGCACCCCGAGAAGGCCTAATGAAAAACTGTTTTTT
NA	TRBJ1-5	TRBV6-2/TRBV6-3	NA	CASSRSQGSQPQHF	TGTGCCAGCAGTCGATCCCAGGGATCTCAGCCCCAGCATTTT
TRBD1	TRBJ1-1	TRBV12-3/TRBV12-4	few	CASRSRQGLNTEAFF	TGTGCCAGCAGATCCCGACAGGGTTTGAACACTGAAGCTTTCTTT
NA	TRBJ1-2	TRBV20-1	NA	CSARESGRDGYTF	TGCAGTGCTAGAGAGTCAGGGAGGGATGGCTACACCTTC